This entry features one T cell receptor beta chain sequence. Its target is unknown. The CDR3 spans 15 residues. The germline V gene has CDR1 DFQATT and CDR2 SNEGSKA (reference sequence). The ends lost 1 base at V and 6 bases at J; junction bases unmatched: 3. These data come from a study of CD8+CD57+ T cells in acquired aplastic anemia. Overall study: Across the sorted CD4+ and CD8+ cells, DNA amounts averaged approximately 3 ug.

Study outcomes and limitations: Patient and control CD8+ Simpson's diversity was not significantly different.

Before being chosen for sequencing, patients had shown CD8+CD57+ cell expansion by flow cytometry. Sampling of blood occurred while the patients had still received no therapy. The template used for profiling TCR beta VDJ and CDR3 was genomic DNA. TCRdb ran MiXCR on the reads and lists one entry per CDR3 protein. The repertoire holds more than 200,000 distinct CDR3 sequences, with around 50% as singletons. The source is a human donor with aplastic anemia. The sample consisted of sorted CD4+, CD8+, or CD8+CD57+ T cells (not recorded which) from PBMCs. The chain recombines TRBV20-1 with TRBJ2-3; 14 bases are a match to TRBD2. DNA of the CDR3: TGCAGTGCTAGAGGACTAGCGGGGGGGCAGGATACGCAGTATTTT. It is translated as CSARGLAGGQDTQYF.